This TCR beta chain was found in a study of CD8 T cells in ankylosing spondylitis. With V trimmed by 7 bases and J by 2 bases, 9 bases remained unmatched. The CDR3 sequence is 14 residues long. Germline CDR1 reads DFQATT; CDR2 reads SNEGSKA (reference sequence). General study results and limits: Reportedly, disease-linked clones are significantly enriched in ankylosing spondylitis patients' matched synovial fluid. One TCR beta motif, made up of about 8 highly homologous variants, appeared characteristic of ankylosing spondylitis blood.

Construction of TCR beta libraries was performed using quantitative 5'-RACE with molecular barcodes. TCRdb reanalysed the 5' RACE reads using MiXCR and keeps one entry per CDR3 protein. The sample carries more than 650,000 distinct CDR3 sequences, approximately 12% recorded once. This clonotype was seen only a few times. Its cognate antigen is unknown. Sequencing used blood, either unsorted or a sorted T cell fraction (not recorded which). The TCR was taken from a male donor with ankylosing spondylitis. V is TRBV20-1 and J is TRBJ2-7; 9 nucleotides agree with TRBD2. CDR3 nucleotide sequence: TGCAGTGTTGATCGAGCGGGAGGCACCTACGAGCAGTACTTC. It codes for CSVDRAGGTYEQYF.